Below, 9 T cell receptor beta chains from the same sample are listed, as sequenced in a study of blood T cell repertoires in COVID-19. Libraries were prepared by immunoSEQ multiplex PCR; TCRdb keeps only in-frame clonotypes and omits some of them. The sample has 250,000 to 350,000 clones, about 93% seen once. The material sequenced was peripheral blood. Every receptor here comes from a woman under 40 with COVID-19, enrolled during active disease.

The rearrangement uses TRBV18 and TRBJ1-4, with TRBD1 identical over 8 bases. Germline CDR1 is KGHSH and CDR2 is LQKENI. The V segment lost 4 bases and the J segment 8 bases; nucleotides outside the gene matches: 9. The length of the CDR3 is 15 residues. CDR3 in DNA: TGTGCCAGCTCACGGGACAGGAAGGGGAAGGAAAAACTGTTTTTT. Its protein product is CASSRDRKGKEKLFF. Supplemented by reference TRBV18 and TRBJ1-4, the full variable domain reads NAGVMQNPRHLVRRRGQEARLRCSPMKGHSHVYWYRQLPEEGLKFMVYLQKENIIDESGMPKERFSAEFPKEGPSILRIQQVVRGDSAAYFCASSRDRKGKEKLFFGSGTQLSVL.

This chain links TRBV4-1 with TRBJ2-7, with D perhaps TRBD2 (5 bases). With 1 base removed from V and 0 bases from J, the gap between germline ends came to 10 bases. Germline CDR1 MGHRA, CDR2 YSYEKL. The CDR3 extends over 15 amino acids. The CDR3 DNA is TGCGCCAGCAGCCAAGGAGAGGGAAGCTCCTACGAGCAGTACTTC. It specifies CASSQGEGSSYEQYF.

The chain is built from TRBV7-9 and TRBJ2-5, with D uncertain. There are 14 residues in the CDR3. CDR1 is SEHNR, CDR2 FQNEAQ, per germline (reference sequence). Trimming shortened V by 1 base and J by 4 bases, and 10 bases separated the two germline ends. The CDR3 DNA reads as TGTGCCAGCAGCTTAGAATTGAGGTTAGAGACCCAGTACTTC. This sequence encodes CASSLELRLETQYF.

This clone has just one count. The rearrangement links TRBV7-9 to TRBJ1-4, with D perhaps TRBD1 (5 bases). Trimming shortened V by 0 bases and J by 8 bases, and 10 bases separated the two germline ends. Germline V lookup: CDR1 SEHNR, CDR2 FQNEAQ (reference sequence). The CDR3 sequence is 14 residues long. The CDR3 region is CASSLAGAGEKLFF. In DNA form, the CDR3 reads TGTGCCAGCAGCTTAGCAGGGGCGGGGGAAAAACTGTTTTTT. Using reference TRBV7-9 and TRBJ1-4 for the parts outside the CDR3, the full variable domain is DTGVSQNPRHKITKRGQNVTFRCDPISEHNRLYWYRQTLGQGPEFLTYFQNEAQLEKSRLLSDRFSAERPKGSFSTLEIQRTEQGDSAMYLCASSLAGAGEKLFFGSGTQLSVL.

This clone was seen once. J is TRBJ2-1 and V is TRBV5-1; 9 nucleotides match TRBD1. After removal of 0 bases from V and 7 bases from J, the junction contained 5 bases not matched to a gene. There are 15 residues in the CDR3. Germline CDR1 and CDR2: SGHRS and YFSETQ. As DNA, the CDR3 is TGCGCCAGCAGCTTGGGAGGGACAGGGAGTAATGAGCAGTTCTTC. This codes for CASSLGGTGSNEQFF. The full variable domain, in which reference TRBV5-1 and TRBJ2-1 provide the parts outside the CDR3, is KAGVTQTPRYLIKTRGQQVTLSCSPISGHRSVSWYQQTPGQGLQFLFEYFSETQRNKGNFPGRFSGRQFSNSRSEMNVSTLELGDSALYLCASSLGGTGSNEQFFGPGTRLTVL.

V usage is TRBV7-6 and J usage is TRBJ2-3; tentatively, D is TRBD2 (6 bases). The CDR3 length is 18 residues. In germline, CDR1 is SGHVS, CDR2 FNYEAQ. V was clipped by 0 bases and J by 6 bases, with 22 bases between them. CDR3 nucleotides: TGTGCCAGCAGCTTAGCGGCCGCCGGGAGCCAAATCGGTGATACGCAGTATTTT. This sequence encodes CASSLAAAGSQIGDTQYF.

In its sample, this clone was seen once. In nucleotides, the CDR3 is TGTGCCAGCAGTGAGGACAGTTCCTTCTATGGCTACACCTTC. Protein product: CASSEDSSFYGYTF. The chain links TRBV6-1 to TRBJ1-2, with TRBD1 as a possible D gene (6 bases). CDR1 is MNHNS and CDR2 is SASEGT in the germline V gene. This CDR3 spans 14 amino acids. Trimming removed 3 bases at V and 4 bases at J, with 12 bases between.

The J gene is TRBJ1-1, the V gene TRBV7-8, with TRBD1 identical over 9 bases. This CDR3 spans 15 amino acids. V shed 3 bases, J shed 5 bases, and the junction held 7 bases outside the gene matches. Germline-derived CDR1 and CDR2 are SGHVS and FQNEAQ. CDR3 sequence reads: CASSFRDRVRTEAFF. The CDR3 DNA reads as TGTGCCAGCAGCTTCCGGGACAGGGTAAGAACTGAAGCTTTCTTT.

The V gene is TRBV25-1, the J gene TRBJ2-1, with TRBD2 identical over 10 bases. Per the germline V gene, CDR1 is MGHDK and CDR2 is SYGVNS. CDR3 length equals 16 residues. The V and J ends lost 6 bases and 0 bases, in that order; junction bases with no gene match: 5. The CDR3 DNA sequence: TGTGCCAGCAGACCATCTAGCGGGAGCTCCTACAATGAGCAGTTCTTC. As protein: CASRPSSGSSYNEQFF.